Listed below are T cell receptor beta chains from one sample, sequenced in a study of T-cell reconstitution after alpha-beta-depleted transplantation in children. TCRdb analysed the PCR reads with MiXCR anew, one entry per CDR3 protein. This sample has 250,000 to 300,000 distinct CDR3 sequences, with more than 8% found just once. Source: PBMCs from the stem cell graft donor, taken from the stem cell graft. The receptors shown here come from a human donor who donated a stem cell graft to a child with SCID. CDR3s include the opening cysteine and the closing phenylalanine or tryptophan. D genes are given only for firm matches. Size values are once, few and many counts, or a class for expanded clones, and some rows have none.

clone_size	v_call	cdr3_length	j_call	d_call	cdr3_aa	cdr3_nt
.	TRBV4-1	16	TRBJ2-2	TRBD1	CASSQSQGANTGELFF	TGCGCCAGCAGCCAATCACAGGGGGCGAACACCGGGGAGCTGTTTTTT
few	TRBV11-2	15	TRBJ1-2	.	CASSLDLGGSHGYTF	TGTGCCAGCAGCTTAGATCTCGGGGGATCCCATGGCTACACCTTC
few	TRBV7-9	17	TRBJ2-7	TRBD2	CASSLVAGTASHYEQYF	TGTGCCAGCAGCTTAGTAGCGGGAACTGCCTCCCACTACGAGCAGTACTTC
.	TRBV20-1	17	TRBJ1-6	.	CSARDSGSSSYNSPLHF	TGCAGTGCTAGAGATAGCGGCAGTAGCTCCTATAATTCACCCCTCCACTTT
.	TRBV18	14	TRBJ1-6	.	CASSPTGYYSPLHF	TGTGCCAGCTCACCCACGGGTTATTATTCACCCCTCCACTTT
.	TRBV10-3	11	TRBJ2-7	.	CATSPAYEQYF	TGTGCCACGAGCCCCGCTTACGAGCAGTACTTC
.	TRBV10-3	14	TRBJ1-1	TRBD1	CATTGSILNTEAFF	TGTGCCACGACAGGGTCGATTCTTAACACTGAAGCTTTCTTT
few	TRBV5-1	15	TRBJ2-7	TRBD2	CASNPSGGLIDEQYF	TGCGCCAGCAATCCGAGCGGGGGACTTATCGACGAGCAGTACTTC
few	TRBV6-1	13	TRBJ2-7	.	CASSRAVAYEQYF	TGTGCCAGCAGCCGGGCCGTTGCCTACGAGCAGTACTTC
few	TRBV18	16	TRBJ2-7	.	CASSPLRPSGLSEQYF	TGTGCCAGCTCACCACTTCGCCCGTCGGGATTAAGCGAGCAGTACTTC
.	TRBV10-3	13	TRBJ1-2	.	CATTGPTNYGYTF	TGTGCCACTACAGGGCCGACTAACTATGGCTACACCTTC
.	TRBV7-2	16	TRBJ2-1	.	CASSLTRLGSGNEQFF	TGTGCCAGCAGCCTTACTAGGCTGGGGTCGGGGAATGAGCAGTTCTTC
.	TRBV6-5	15	TRBJ2-1	TRBD2	CASSSSGGGYNEQFF	TGTGCCAGCAGTTCTAGCGGGGGAGGTTACAATGAGCAGTTCTTC
few	TRBV27	13	TRBJ2-7	TRBD1	CASGTGVGYEQYF	TGTGCCAGCGGGACAGGGGTTGGCTACGAGCAGTACTTC
.	TRBV29-1	15	TRBJ2-1	.	CSVEAGIRSYNEQFF	TGCAGCGTTGAAGCCGGGATTAGGTCCTACAATGAGCAGTTCTTC
few	TRBV11-2	16	TRBJ2-1	TRBD2	CASSKKRGGRDNEQFF	TGTGCCAGCAGCAAAAAGCGGGGGGGCCGCGACAATGAGCAGTTCTTC
many	TRBV12-3/TRBV12-4	15	TRBJ1-6	.	CASSLGGTYNSPLHF	TGTGCCAGCAGTTTGGGGGGAACCTATAATTCACCCCTCCACTTT
.	TRBV12-3/TRBV12-4	13	TRBJ2-7	.	CASAHGQTYEQYF	TGTGCCAGTGCCCATGGACAGACCTACGAGCAGTACTTC
.	TRBV25-1	14	TRBJ2-5	.	CASSEYKGQETQYF	TGTGCCAGCAGTGAATACAAGGGGCAAGAGACCCAGTACTTC
.	TRBV3-1	19	TRBJ1-1	.	CAISQGRGWAVTMNTEAFF	TGTGCCATCAGCCAGGGACGAGGATGGGCTGTGACTATGAACACTGAAGCTTTCTTT
.	TRBV25-1	13	TRBJ2-7	.	CASSEGGIYEQYF	TGTGCCAGCAGTGAGGGGGGAATCTACGAGCAGTACTTC
few	TRBV10-3	11	TRBJ2-3	.	CAISRGDTQYF	TGTGCCATCAGTAGAGGGGATACGCAGTATTTT
many	TRBV28	14	TRBJ2-7	.	CASGRQIPSYEQYF	TGTGCCAGCGGCCGACAGATTCCCTCCTACGAGCAGTACTTC
few	TRBV6-1	17	TRBJ1-4	TRBD1	CASSDTPQGPTNEKLFF	TGTGCCAGCAGTGATACACCACAGGGGCCAACTAATGAAAAACTGTTTTTT
many	TRBV7-2	13	TRBJ2-3	.	CASTLTGPDTQYF	TGTGCCAGCACCCTTACGGGGCCGGATACGCAGTATTTT
.	TRBV12-3/TRBV12-4	18	TRBJ2-1	.	CACCLAPGSGGYYNEQFF	TGTGCCTGCTGTTTAGCGCCAGGTTCGGGGGGCTATTACAATGAGCAGTTCTTC
.	TRBV14	13	TRBJ2-1	.	CASSQDVANEQFF	TGTGCCAGCAGCCAAGATGTGGCCAATGAGCAGTTCTTC
few	TRBV20-1	16	TRBJ2-7	TRBD2	CSARPSGGARYYEQYF	TGCAGTGCTAGACCCAGCGGGGGGGCAAGGTACTACGAGCAGTACTTC
few	TRBV4-1	15	TRBJ2-7	TRBD1	CASSRLDRSSYEQYF	TGCGCCAGCAGCCGGCTGGACAGGAGCTCCTACGAGCAGTACTTC
few	TRBV27	14	TRBJ2-1	.	CASSFGQTPNEQFF	TGTGCCAGCAGTTTTGGGCAGACACCGAATGAGCAGTTCTTC
.	TRBV5-1	14	TRBJ1-1	TRBD1	CASSAGTENTEAFF	TGCGCCAGCAGCGCCGGGACAGAAAACACTGAAGCTTTCTTT
few	TRBV27	18	TRBJ1-1	TRBD1	CATRVVFERGLDYAEAFF	TGTGCCACCAGGGTGGTTTTCGAGAGGGGGCTTGATTACGCTGAAGCTTTCTTT
.	TRBV20-1	12	TRBJ1-2	.	CSARRDPYGYTF	TGCAGTGCTCGCCGGGACCCCTATGGCTACACCTTC
.	TRBV3-1	11	TRBJ1-1	.	CASSETTEAFF	TGTGCCAGCAGCGAAACAACTGAAGCTTTCTTT
.	TRBV12-3/TRBV12-4	16	TRBJ1-6	.	CASRSGLLRDNSPLHF	TGTGCCAGCAGATCAGGGCTGTTGAGAGATAATTCACCCCTCCACTTT
few	TRBV6-1	12	TRBJ1-2	.	CASSEFKDAYTF	TGTGCCAGCAGTGAGTTTAAGGATGCCTACACCTTC
.	TRBV5-1	17	TRBJ2-1	.	CASSLRGSPTQYNEQFF	TGCGCCAGCAGCTTGAGAGGCAGTCCAACCCAATACAATGAGCAGTTCTTC
many	TRBV7-6	15	TRBJ2-1	TRBD2	CASSLERGLYNEQFF	TGTGCCAGCAGCCTTGAGCGGGGACTTTACAATGAGCAGTTCTTC
few	TRBV5-1	16	TRBJ2-5	.	CASSFWAGAGGETQYF	TGCGCCAGCAGCTTCTGGGCAGGGGCCGGAGGAGAGACCCAGTACTTC
few	TRBV10-3	14	TRBJ2-1	TRBD2	CAISDGGGYNEQFF	TGTGCCATCAGTGACGGGGGGGGTTACAATGAGCAGTTCTTC
many	TRBV7-3	14	TRBJ2-2	TRBD1	CASSSYRGTGELFF	TGTGCCAGCAGCTCATACAGGGGGACCGGGGAGCTGTTTTTT
few	TRBV20-1	14	TRBJ2-7	TRBD1	CSASSGTGAYEQYF	TGCAGTGCTAGCTCCGGGACAGGAGCCTACGAGCAGTACTTC
many	TRBV2	14	TRBJ2-6	.	CASSVHSGANVLTF	TGTGCCAGCAGTGTCCACTCTGGGGCCAACGTCCTGACTTTC
.	TRBV10-3	17	TRBJ2-1	.	CAISESNGGTSTYEQFF	TGTGCCATCAGTGAGTCAAATGGGGGGACCTCCACATATGAGCAGTTCTTC
.	TRBV12-3/TRBV12-4	13	TRBJ1-2	.	CASSLLVYYGYTF	TGTGCCAGCAGTTTGCTCGTATACTATGGCTACACCTTC
.	TRBV20-1	14	TRBJ2-3	.	CSARVEGDTDTQYF	TGCAGTGCTAGGGTCGAGGGGGACACAGATACGCAGTATTTT
many	TRBV10-3	18	TRBJ2-1	.	CAISESAGSGRPYNEQFF	TGTGCCATCAGTGAGTCAGCAGGGTCGGGGCGACCTTACAATGAGCAGTTCTTC
many	TRBV10-3	13	TRBJ2-5	TRBD1	CATLQGAGETQYF	TGTGCCACCCTACAGGGGGCGGGGGAGACCCAGTACTTC
few	TRBV12-3/TRBV12-4	13	TRBJ1-2	.	CASSLASGYWASF	TGTGCCAGCAGTTTAGCTTCGGGGTATTGGGCTTCCTTC
few	TRBV5-1	14	TRBJ2-3	.	CASSSFSSTDTQYF	TGCGCCAGCAGCTCTTTCTCTAGCACAGATACGCAGTATTTT
few	TRBV7-8	13	TRBJ1-1	.	CASSLYAVTEAFF	TGTGCCAGCAGCCTATATGCGGTCACTGAAGCTTTCTTT
many	TRBV9	16	TRBJ2-1	.	CASSVKGDNSYNEQFF	TGTGCCAGCAGCGTAAAAGGGGACAACTCCTACAATGAGCAGTTCTTC
.	TRBV20-1	15	TRBJ2-1	TRBD2	CSATTSGEEFYEQFF	TGCAGTGCAACGACTAGCGGGGAGGAATTCTATGAGCAGTTCTTC
.	TRBV11-2	15	TRBJ2-7	.	CASSPLKGRLYEQYF	TGTGCCAGCAGCCCCTTAAAAGGACGGCTCTACGAGCAGTACTTC
many	TRBV12-3/TRBV12-4	13	TRBJ1-1	.	CASTRTVNTEAFF	TGTGCCAGCACCCGGACGGTGAACACTGAAGCTTTCTTT
many	TRBV12-3/TRBV12-4	17	TRBJ2-1	TRBD2	CASSFGTSGGSYNEQFF	TGTGCCAGCAGTTTTGGGACTAGCGGGGGGTCCTACAATGAGCAGTTCTTC
.	TRBV5-1	14	TRBJ2-7	.	CAISLAGKTYEQYF	TGTGCCATCAGCTTGGCCGGCAAAACCTACGAGCAGTACTTC